What follows is one TCR beta chain and its context. The PCR had 60 Vbeta and 13 Jbeta primers. The assay was immunoSEQ multiplex PCR, and TCRdb's table has in-frame clones only and misses some. This repertoire shows fewer than 200,000 clones, around 80% found once; its top ten account for about 1.8%. The CDR3 contains 14 residues. Germline V gene sequence: CDR1 SGDLS, CDR2 YYNGEE. V was cut by 4 bases and J by 0 bases, with 10 bases left in between. This entry is derived from a study of cytomegalovirus exposure and HLA in healthy donors. J is TRBJ1-2 and V is TRBV9; D is undetermined. This TCR derives from a young woman in good health and CMV-seronegative. Sequenced: PBMCs. CDR3 DNA: TGTGCCAGCAGCCCCGAGGCCGCTAACTATGGCTACACCTTC. It encodes CASSPEAANYGYTF.